This T cell receptor beta chain derives from a study of T cell clonality in common variable immunodeficiency. Points from the study as a whole: CVID patient heterogeneity limited repertoire-clinical complication correlations. Fewer deletions and N-nucleotide insertions were reportedly seen in common variable immunodeficiency TCR beta sequences.

This clone has ten or more counts. What it binds is unknown. The read stops 3 residues short of the end of the CDR3; the missing end is completed from the germline J gene. Measured with immunoSEQ multiplex PCR; TCRdb has only the in-frame clones, and not every one. The sample presents around 81,000 clones, none singletons. This CDR3 region has 16 residues. With V trimmed by 4 bases and J by 3 bases, 10 bases remained unmatched. Germline CDR1 is SGHRS and CDR2 is YFSETQ. This clonotype was obtained from a person between 18 and 69 years old in good health. The chain combines TRBV5-1 with TRBJ2-7, with 10 bases fitting TRBD1. The specimen was peripheral blood mononuclear cells. CDR3: CASSASPGTGVYEQYF. CDR3 bases read: TGCGCCAGCAGCGCCTCCCCCGGGACAGGGGTCTACGAG.